This record concerns one T cell receptor beta chain sequence. Its antigen is still unknown. The data are from a study of a mutant IDH1 vaccine in newly diagnosed glioma. Across the whole study: The initiation of vaccination occurred 4-6 weeks after radiotherapy alone, or with temozolomide cycles.

Per the germline V gene, CDR1 is SGHTA and CDR2 is FQGNSA. V shed 3 bases and J shed 0 bases, with 16 bases lying between them. The CDR3 runs 17 residues. Here immunoSEQ multiplex PCR was the method, and the copy in TCRdb shows in-frame clones only, minus some. The sample records roughly 50,000 clones, 80% to 90% being singletons. Time point of the sample: week 23, last vaccination. Each vaccine dose was 300 ug of mutant IDH1 20-mer peptide, with topical imiquimod. Donors' newly diagnosed IDH1-mutant WHO grade 3 or 4 astrocytomas lacked nuclear ATRX. This chain links TRBV7-2 with TRBJ2-3; a weak D match, TRBD2 (6 bases). This clonotype was sampled from a woman between 40 and 50 years old with glioma. Some clones in this sample may be carry-over from other donors' samples. The sequencing here drew on PBMCs, taken from a glioma patient whose treatment included an IDH1 peptide vaccine. The CDR3 DNA follows: TGTGCCAGCAGCTTGTACCCGACTAGTTCTAGCACAGATACGCAGTATTTT. The encoded protein is CASSLYPTSSSTDTQYF.